Listed here is a single T cell receptor beta chain. Assay: immunoSEQ multiplex PCR; the TCRdb copy retains only in-frame clones and omits some. This table holds around 500,000 clones, around 80% found once. This entry belongs to a study of shared clonotypes between healthy human individuals. The CDR3 has 15 residues. V shed 1 base and J 0 bases; nucleotides not matched to a gene: 0. CDR1 LNHNV and CDR2 YYDKDF come from the germline V gene (reference sequence). The chain has TRBV15 and TRBJ2-5, with 9 bases lining up with TRBD1. This clonotype originated in a woman in her thirties or forties in good health. Some clones in this sample may be carry-over from other donors' samples. The sequencing input was PBMCs. CDR3 DNA: TGTGCCACCAGCAGAGGGACAGGGGACCAAGAGACCCAGTACTTC. Its protein product is CATSRGTGDQETQYF.